The rows below give T cell receptor beta chains drawn from one sample of a study of shared T cell receptors in the human thymus. Sequencing was performed with immunoSEQ multiplex PCR; in TCRdb, only in-frame clones are kept and a portion is missing. The table includes 72,000 or so clones, 90% to 95% detected once. Sequences were obtained from thymocytes. The receptors were sampled from a human donor. The CDR3 runs from the conserved cysteine through the conserved F or W. Fields, in order: CDR3 protein, CDR3 DNA, clone size, J gene, D gene, V gene. D genes are given only for firm matches. Not all rows give a size; the values are once, few, many and, for expanded clones, a class.

CASSPIHGQGIMNTEAFF	TGTGCCAGCAGCCCCATCCATGGACAGGGGATTATGAACACTGAAGCTTTCTTT	-	TRBJ1-1	TRBD1	TRBV7-2
CASSGDTVYNEQFF	TGTGCCAGCAGCGGTGATACAGTTTACAATGAGCAGTTCTTC	-	TRBJ2-1	-	TRBV11-2
CASSQDHPDRGKKTNEKLFF	TGTGCCAGCAGCCAAGATCATCCAGACAGGGGGAAAAAGACTAATGAAAAACTGTTTTTT	-	TRBJ1-4	TRBD1	TRBV4-2
CASSLLQRGGPTPYGQYF	TGCGCCAGCAGCTTGCTCCAGCGGGGGGGACCTACCCCCTACGGGCAGTACTTC	few	TRBJ2-7	TRBD2	TRBV5-1
CASSFSRDWVVTDTQYF	TGTGCCAGCAGCTTTTCCAGGGACTGGGTAGTCACAGATACGCAGTATTTT	-	TRBJ2-3	-	TRBV7-2
CASRGDRSYEQYF	TGTGCCAGTAGGGGGGACAGAAGCTACGAGCAGTACTTC	-	TRBJ2-7	TRBD1	TRBV19
CASRPGQFGKNIQYF	TGTGCCAGCAGGCCGGGACAGTTTGGCAAAAACATTCAGTACTTC	-	TRBJ2-4	TRBD1	TRBV6-6
CASSSPVASGGTKETQYF	TGTGCCAGCAGTTCCCCCGTTGCTAGCGGGGGAACCAAAGAGACCCAGTACTTC	-	TRBJ2-5	TRBD2	TRBV27
CAWTSNRGQTYEQYF	TGTGCCTGGACTAGTAACAGGGGCCAAACCTACGAGCAGTACTTC	-	TRBJ2-7	TRBD1	TRBV30
CASSMYGTGEYRNNSPLHF	TGTGCCAGTAGTATGTACGGGACAGGGGAGTACCGAAATAATTCACCCCTCCACTTT	once	TRBJ1-6	TRBD1	TRBV19